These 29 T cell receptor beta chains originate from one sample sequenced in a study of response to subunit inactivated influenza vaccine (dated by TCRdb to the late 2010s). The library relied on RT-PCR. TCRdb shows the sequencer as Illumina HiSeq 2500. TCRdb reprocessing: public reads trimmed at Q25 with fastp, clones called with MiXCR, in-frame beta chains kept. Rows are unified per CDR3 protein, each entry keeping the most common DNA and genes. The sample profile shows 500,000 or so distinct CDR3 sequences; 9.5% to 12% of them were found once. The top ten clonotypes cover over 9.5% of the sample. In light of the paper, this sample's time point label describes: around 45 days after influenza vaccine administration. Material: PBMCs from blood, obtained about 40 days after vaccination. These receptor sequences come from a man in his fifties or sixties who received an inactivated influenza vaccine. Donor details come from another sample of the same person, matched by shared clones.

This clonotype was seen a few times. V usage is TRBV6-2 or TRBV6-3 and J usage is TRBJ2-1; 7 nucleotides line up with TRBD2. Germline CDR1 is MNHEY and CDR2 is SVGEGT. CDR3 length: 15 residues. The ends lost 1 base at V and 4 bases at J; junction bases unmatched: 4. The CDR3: CASSYWLAEYNEQFF. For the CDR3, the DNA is TGTGCCAGCAGTTACTGGCTAGCGGAGTACAATGAGCAGTTCTTC.

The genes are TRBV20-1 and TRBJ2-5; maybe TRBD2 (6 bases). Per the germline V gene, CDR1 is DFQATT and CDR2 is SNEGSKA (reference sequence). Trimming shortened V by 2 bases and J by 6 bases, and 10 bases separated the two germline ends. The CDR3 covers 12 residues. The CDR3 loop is CSARTSGQTQYF. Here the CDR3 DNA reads TGCAGTGCTAGAACCAGCGGGCAGACCCAGTACTTC.

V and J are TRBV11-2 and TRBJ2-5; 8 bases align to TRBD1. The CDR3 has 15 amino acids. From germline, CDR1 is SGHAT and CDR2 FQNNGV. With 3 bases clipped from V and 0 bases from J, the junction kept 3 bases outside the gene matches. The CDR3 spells CASSFRGQHQETQYF. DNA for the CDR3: TGTGCCAGCAGCTTCAGGGGGCAACACCAAGAGACCCAGTACTTC.

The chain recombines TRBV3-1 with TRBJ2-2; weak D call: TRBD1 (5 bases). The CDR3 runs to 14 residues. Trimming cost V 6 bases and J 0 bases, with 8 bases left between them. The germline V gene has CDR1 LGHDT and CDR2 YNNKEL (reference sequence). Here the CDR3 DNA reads TGTGCCAGCAGACAGGCCTCGAACACCGGGGAGCTGTTTTTT. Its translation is CASRQASNTGELFF.

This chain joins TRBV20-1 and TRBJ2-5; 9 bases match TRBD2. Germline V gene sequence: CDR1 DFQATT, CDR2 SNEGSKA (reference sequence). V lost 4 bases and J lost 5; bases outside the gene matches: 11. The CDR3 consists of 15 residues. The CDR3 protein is CSATIAGVFGETQYF. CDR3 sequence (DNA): TGCAGTGCTACCATAGCGGGGGTATTTGGGGAGACCCAGTACTTC.

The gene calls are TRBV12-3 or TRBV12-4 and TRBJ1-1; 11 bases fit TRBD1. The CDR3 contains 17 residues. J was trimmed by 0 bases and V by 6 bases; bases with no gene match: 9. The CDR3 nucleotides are TGTGCCAGCAGCCCCGGGACAGGGGGGGAGATGAACACTGAAGCTTTCTTT. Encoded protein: CASSPGTGGEMNTEAFF.

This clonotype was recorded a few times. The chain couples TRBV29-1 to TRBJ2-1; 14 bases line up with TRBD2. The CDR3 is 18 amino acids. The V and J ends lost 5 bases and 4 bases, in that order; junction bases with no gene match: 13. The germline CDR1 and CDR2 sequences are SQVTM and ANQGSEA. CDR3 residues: CSVLEGGTSGSRYNEQFF. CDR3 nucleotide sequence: TGCAGCGTTCTGGAAGGAGGGACTAGCGGGAGCCGGTACAATGAGCAGTTCTTC.

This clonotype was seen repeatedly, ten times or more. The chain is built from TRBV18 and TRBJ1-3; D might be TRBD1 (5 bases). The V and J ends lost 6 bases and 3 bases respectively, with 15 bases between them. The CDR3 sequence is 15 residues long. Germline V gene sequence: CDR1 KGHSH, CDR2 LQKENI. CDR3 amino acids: CASSPDSSIGNTIYF. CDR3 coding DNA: TGTGCCAGCTCCCCTGACAGCTCCATTGGAAACACCATATATTTT.

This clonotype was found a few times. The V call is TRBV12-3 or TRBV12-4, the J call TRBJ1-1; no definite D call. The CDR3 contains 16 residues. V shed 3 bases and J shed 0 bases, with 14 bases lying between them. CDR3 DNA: TGTGCCAGCAGTTTGCCCCCGCAGACCATGAACACTGAAGCTTTCTTT. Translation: CASSLPPQTMNTEAFF.

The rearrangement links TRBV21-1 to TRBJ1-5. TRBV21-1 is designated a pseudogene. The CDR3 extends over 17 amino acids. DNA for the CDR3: TGTGCCAGCAGCAAAGCGCCATTCCTCCCGGGCAATCAGCCCCAGCATTTT. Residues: CASSKAPFLPGNQPQHF.

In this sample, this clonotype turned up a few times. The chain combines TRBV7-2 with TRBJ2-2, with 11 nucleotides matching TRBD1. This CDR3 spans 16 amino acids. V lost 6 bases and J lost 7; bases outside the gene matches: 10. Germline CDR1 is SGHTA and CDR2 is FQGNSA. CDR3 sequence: CASSSQGQGVRGELFF. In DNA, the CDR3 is TGTGCCAGCAGTTCCCAGGGACAGGGGGTTCGCGGGGAGCTGTTTTTT.

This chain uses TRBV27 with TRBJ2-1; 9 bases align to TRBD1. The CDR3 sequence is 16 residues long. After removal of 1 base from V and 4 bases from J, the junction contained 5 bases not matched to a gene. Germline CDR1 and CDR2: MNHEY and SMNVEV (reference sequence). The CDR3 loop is CASSLLGTGIYNEQFF. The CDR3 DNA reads TGTGCCAGCAGTTTATTAGGGACAGGGATTTACAATGAGCAGTTCTTC.

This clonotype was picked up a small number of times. The CDR3 region is CSVETGLYEQYF. Written as DNA, the CDR3 is TGCAGCGTTGAAACGGGCCTCTACGAGCAGTACTTC. This chain joins TRBV29-1 and TRBJ2-7, with D hard to call. V shed 2 bases and J shed 3 bases, with 8 bases lying between them. The CDR3 has 12 amino acids. CDR1 SQVTM and CDR2 ANQGSEA come from the germline V gene.

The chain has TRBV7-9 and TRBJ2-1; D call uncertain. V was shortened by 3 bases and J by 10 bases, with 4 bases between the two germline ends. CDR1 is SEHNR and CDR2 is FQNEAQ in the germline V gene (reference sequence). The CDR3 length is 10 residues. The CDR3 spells CASSFREQFF. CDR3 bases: TGTGCCAGCAGCTTCCGAGAGCAGTTCTTC.

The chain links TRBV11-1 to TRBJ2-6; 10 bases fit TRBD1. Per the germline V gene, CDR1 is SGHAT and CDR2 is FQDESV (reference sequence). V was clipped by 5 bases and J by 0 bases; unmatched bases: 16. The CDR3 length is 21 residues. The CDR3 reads CASSNPRREGQGVSGANVLTF. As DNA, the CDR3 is TGTGCCAGCAGCAACCCGCGGAGGGAAGGACAGGGGGTCTCTGGGGCCAACGTCCTGACTTTC. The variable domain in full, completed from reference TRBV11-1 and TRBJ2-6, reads EAEVAQSPRYKITEKSQAVAFWCDPISGHATLYWYRQILGQGPELLVQFQDESVVDDSQLPKDRFSAERLKGVDSTLKIQPAELGDSAMYLCASSNPRREGQGVSGANVLTFGAGSRLTVL.

The DNA of the CDR3 is TGTGCCAGCACTATCCCCCTCGACAGGGGAATCTCCTACGAGCAGTACTTC. Its protein is CASTIPLDRGISYEQYF. This chain connects TRBV28 to TRBJ2-7; 8 positions match TRBD1. The CDR3 contains 17 residues. Germline V gene lookup returns CDR1 MDHEN and CDR2 SYDVKM. Trimming at V came to 7 bases and at J to 0 bases, leaving 14 bases not matched to a gene.

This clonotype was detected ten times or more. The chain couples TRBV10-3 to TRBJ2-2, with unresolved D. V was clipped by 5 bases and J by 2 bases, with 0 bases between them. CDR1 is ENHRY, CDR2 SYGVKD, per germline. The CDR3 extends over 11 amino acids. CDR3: CAISNTGELFF. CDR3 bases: TGTGCCATCAGTAACACCGGGGAGCTGTTTTTT.

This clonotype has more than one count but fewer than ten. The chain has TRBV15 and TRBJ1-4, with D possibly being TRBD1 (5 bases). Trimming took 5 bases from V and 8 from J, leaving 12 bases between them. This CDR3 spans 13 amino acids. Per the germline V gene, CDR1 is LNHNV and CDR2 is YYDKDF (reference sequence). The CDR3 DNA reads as TGTGCCACCAGCCCCACGGGGGGAGAAAAACTGTTTTTT. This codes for CATSPTGGEKLFF.

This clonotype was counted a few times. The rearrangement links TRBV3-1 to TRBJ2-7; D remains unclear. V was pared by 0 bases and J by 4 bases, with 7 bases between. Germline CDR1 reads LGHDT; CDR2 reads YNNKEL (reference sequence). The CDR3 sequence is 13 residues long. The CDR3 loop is CASSQDSSYEQYF. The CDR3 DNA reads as TGTGCCAGCAGCCAAGACAGTTCTTACGAGCAGTACTTC.

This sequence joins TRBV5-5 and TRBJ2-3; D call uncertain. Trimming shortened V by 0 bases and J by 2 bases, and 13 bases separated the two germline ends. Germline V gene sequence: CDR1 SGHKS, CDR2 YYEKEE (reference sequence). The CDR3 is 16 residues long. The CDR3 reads CASSLVSSLATDTQYF. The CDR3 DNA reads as TGTGCCAGCAGCTTGGTTTCCAGCCTCGCCACAGATACGCAGTATTTT.

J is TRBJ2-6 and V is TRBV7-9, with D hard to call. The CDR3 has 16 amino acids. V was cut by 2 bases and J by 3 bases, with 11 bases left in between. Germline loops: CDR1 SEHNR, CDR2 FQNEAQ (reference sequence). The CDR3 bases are TGTGCCAGCAGCTTAATGGAGAGATATGGGGCCAACGTCCTGACTTTC. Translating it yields CASSLMERYGANVLTF.

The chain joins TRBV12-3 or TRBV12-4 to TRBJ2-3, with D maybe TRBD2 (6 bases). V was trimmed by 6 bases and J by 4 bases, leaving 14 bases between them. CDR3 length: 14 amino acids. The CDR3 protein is CASRIAGGADTQYF. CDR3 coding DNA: TGTGCCAGCAGGATAGCCGGGGGAGCAGATACGCAGTATTTT.

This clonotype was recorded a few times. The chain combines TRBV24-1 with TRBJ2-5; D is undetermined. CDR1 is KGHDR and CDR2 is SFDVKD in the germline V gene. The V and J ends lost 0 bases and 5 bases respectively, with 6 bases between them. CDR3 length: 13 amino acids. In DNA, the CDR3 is TGTGCCACCAGTGATTTGCTTTGGGAGACCCAGTACTTC. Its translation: CATSDLLWETQYF.

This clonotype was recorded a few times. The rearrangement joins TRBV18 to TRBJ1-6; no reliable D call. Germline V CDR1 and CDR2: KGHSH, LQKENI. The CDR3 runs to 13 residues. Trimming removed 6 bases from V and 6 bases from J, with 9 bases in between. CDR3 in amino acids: CASSPDRNSPLHF. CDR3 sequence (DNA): TGTGCCAGCTCTCCGGACCGTAATTCACCCCTCCACTTT.

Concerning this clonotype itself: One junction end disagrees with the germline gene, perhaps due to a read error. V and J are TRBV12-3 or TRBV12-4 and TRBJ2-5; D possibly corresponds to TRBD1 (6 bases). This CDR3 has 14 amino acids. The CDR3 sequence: CASSFPDRQDTQYF. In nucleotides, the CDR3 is TGTGCCAGCAGTTTCCCCGACAGGCAAGATACCCAGTACTTC.

In DNA, the CDR3 is TGTGCCAGCAGCTTGGGCCTCTGGGGCTCCTACGAGCAGTACTTC. Protein: CASSLGLWGSYEQYF. The rearrangement uses TRBV7-6 and TRBJ2-7; D is unclear. This CDR3 spans 15 amino acids. The V gene lost 3 bases and the J gene lost 0 bases, with 12 bases spanning the gap. In germline, CDR1 is SGHVS, CDR2 FNYEAQ.

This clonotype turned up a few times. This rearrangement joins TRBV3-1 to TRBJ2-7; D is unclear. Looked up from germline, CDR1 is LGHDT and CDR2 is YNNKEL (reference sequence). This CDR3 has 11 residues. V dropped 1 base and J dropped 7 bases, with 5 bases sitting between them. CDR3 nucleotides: TGTGCCAGCAGCCAAGGGTGGGAGCAGTACTTC. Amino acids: CASSQGWEQYF.

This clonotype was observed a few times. The CDR3 here is CASSQGRSGGEETQYF. The CDR3 nucleotides are TGCGCCAGCAGCCAGGGGAGGAGCGGGGGGGAAGAGACCCAGTACTTC. The gene calls are TRBV4-1 and TRBJ2-5, with 10 bases lining up with TRBD2. The V segment lost 3 bases and the J segment 3 bases; nucleotides outside the gene matches: 7. In germline, CDR1 is MGHRA, CDR2 YSYEKL. This CDR3 is 16 amino acids long.

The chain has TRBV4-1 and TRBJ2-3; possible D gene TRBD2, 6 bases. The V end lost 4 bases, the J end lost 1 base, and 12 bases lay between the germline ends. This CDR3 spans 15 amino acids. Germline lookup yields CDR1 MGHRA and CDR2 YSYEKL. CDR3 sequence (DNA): TGCGCCAGCAGCCCGCGGGACCTCGGCACAGATACGCAGTATTTT. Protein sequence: CASSPRDLGTDTQYF.